This T cell receptor beta chain was identified in a study of blood T cell repertoires in COVID-19. Across the whole study: COVID-19 samples collected from the United States, Italy and Spain covered acute and convalescent phases. In each case, the material was cDNA or gDNA derived from T cells, B-cell-depleted T cells, or PBMCs.

TCRdb keeps only in-frame clones here, not all; method: immunoSEQ multiplex PCR. The sample consists of roughly 300,000 clones, over 75% of them appearing once. Germline CDR1 and CDR2: ENHRY and SYGVKD. V shed 10 bases and J shed 2 bases, with 15 bases lying between them. The CDR3 is 13 amino acids. The sequencing input was peripheral blood. The receptor was derived from a woman aged 50 to 60 who had recovered from COVID-19. V usage is TRBV10-3 and J usage is TRBJ2-7; perhaps TRBD1 as D (6 bases). The CDR3 here is CATSSGQPYEQYF. For the CDR3, the DNA is TGTGCCACCTCGTCCGGACAGCCCTACGAGCAGTACTTC.